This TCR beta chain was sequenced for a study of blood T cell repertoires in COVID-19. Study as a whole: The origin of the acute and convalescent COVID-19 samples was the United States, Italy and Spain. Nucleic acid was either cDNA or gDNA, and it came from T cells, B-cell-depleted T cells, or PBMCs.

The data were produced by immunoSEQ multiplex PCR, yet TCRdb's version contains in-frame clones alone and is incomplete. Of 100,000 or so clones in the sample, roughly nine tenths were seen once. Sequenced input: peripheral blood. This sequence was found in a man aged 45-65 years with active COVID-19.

In DNA form, the CDR3 reads TGTGCCATCAGCCCGGCTCAAGGGGCCTTATACAATGAGCAGTTCTTC. Translated, it gives CAISPAQGALYNEQFF. The V and J genes are TRBV10-3 and TRBJ2-1, with D perhaps matching TRBD1 (5 bases). The V gene's germline CDR1 is ENHRY and CDR2 SYGVKD. V lost 6 bases and J 4 bases, leaving 19 bases between the germline ends. The CDR3 extends over 16 amino acids.